This TCR beta chain was sequenced in a study of blood T cell repertoires in COVID-19. As for the study in general: Acute-phase and convalescent COVID-19 samples originated in the United States, Italy and Spain. T cells, B-cell-depleted T cells, or PBMCs supplied cDNA or gDNA.

Germline trimming cut 4 bases from V and 9 bases from J; bases unmatched to any gene: 6. The CDR3 covers 15 residues. Germline-derived CDR1 and CDR2 are SEHNR and FQNEAQ (reference sequence). In the authors' workflow: Amplified reference gene primers provided the basis for estimating nucleated cell counts. Produced via immunoSEQ multiplex PCR; TCRdb's table is partial and in-frame only. The V and J calls and clone size were taken over from that table, and D and trimming were inferred from the DNA. The repertoire includes 40,000 to 60,000 clones, more than 65% of them detected once, and roughly 10% sits in the top ten.

The source is a woman in her seventies with acute or convalescent COVID-19. The chain recombines TRBV7-9 with TRBJ2-1; 13 bases line up with TRBD2. Input material: peripheral blood. This CDR3 reads CASSSGLAGVGEQFF. In nucleotides, the CDR3 is TGTGCCAGCAGCTCCGGACTAGCGGGGGTGGGTGAGCAGTTCTTC.